This TCR beta chain was observed in a study of blood T cell repertoires in COVID-19. Method: immunoSEQ multiplex PCR; TCRdb's copy keeps in-frame clones and lacks some. This table has around 70,000 clones, 75% to 85% appearing once. Deletions cut 7 bases from V and 4 bases from J, with 28 bases between. CDR3 length: 18 residues. Germline values: CDR1 SGHTS, CDR2 YDEGEE. The sequenced sample was peripheral blood. This chain links TRBV5-8 with TRBJ2-3; possible D gene TRBD1, 6 bases. The source of this sequence is a woman between 65 and 79 years old with acute or convalescent COVID-19. The CDR3 loop reads CASAPDRNPLFPADTQYF. CDR3 nucleotides: TGTGCCAGCGCACCGGACAGAAATCCGCTCTTCCCGGCAGATACGCAGTATTTT.